The rows below give T cell receptor beta chains drawn from one sample of a study of T cells in Graves' hyperthyroidism and ophthalmopathy. TCRdb reprocessed the multiplex PCR reads via MiXCR and lists one record per CDR3 protein. The sample contains a few hundred thousand distinct CDR3 sequences, around 45% of which appear only once. Sequenced: peripheral blood or thyroid tissue (not recorded which). Source of these receptors: a woman aged 18-30 years with Graves' hyperthyroidism. The conserved cysteine and the conserved F or W are not part of the CDR3 here. The order of the fields is V gene, J gene, CDR3 protein.

v_call: TRBV2; j_call: TRBJ2-7; cdr3_aa: ASGRGGAEQY
v_call: TRBV7-2; j_call: TRBJ2-5; cdr3_aa: ASSYDKGGETQY
v_call: TRBV24-1; j_call: TRBJ1-3; cdr3_aa: ATSDTGHNSGNTIY
v_call: TRBV25-1; j_call: TRBJ1-2; cdr3_aa: ASTGVLGGYT
v_call: TRBV29-1; j_call: TRBJ2-7; cdr3_aa: SVVLQGAYEQY
v_call: TRBV15; j_call: TRBJ2-7; cdr3_aa: ATSRVGERRGNEQY
v_call: TRBV2; j_call: TRBJ2-5; cdr3_aa: ASSLGVGQGTETQY
v_call: TRBV5-1; j_call: TRBJ2-2; cdr3_aa: ASSETANTGELF
v_call: TRBV19; j_call: TRBJ2-5; cdr3_aa: ASSIFLAGGQETQY
v_call: TRBV29-1; j_call: TRBJ2-5; cdr3_aa: SDRGETQY
v_call: TRBV24-1; j_call: TRBJ2-2; cdr3_aa: ATSEPRRDYNTGELF
v_call: TRBV20-1; j_call: TRBJ1-3; cdr3_aa: SAATGPGNTIY
v_call: TRBV6-6; j_call: TRBJ2-5; cdr3_aa: ASSLDVQETQY
v_call: TRBV7-8; j_call: TRBJ2-7; cdr3_aa: ASSFERGVEQY
v_call: TRBV2; j_call: TRBJ2-7; cdr3_aa: ASSYGSLLYEQY
v_call: TRBV19; j_call: TRBJ1-4; cdr3_aa: AWTQGTNEKLF
v_call: TRBV2; j_call: TRBJ2-5; cdr3_aa: ASSSGPQDQETQY
v_call: TRBV20-1; j_call: TRBJ2-3; cdr3_aa: SPQAGITDTQY
v_call: TRBV2; j_call: TRBJ1-2; cdr3_aa: ASSENQGYGYT
v_call: TRBV10-3; j_call: TRBJ1-6; cdr3_aa: AISERTGNSPLH
v_call: TRBV7-8; j_call: TRBJ2-7; cdr3_aa: ASSLDRSARYEQY
v_call: TRBV2; j_call: TRBJ2-7; cdr3_aa: ARTGTGNHEQY